What follows are 11 T cell receptor beta chains derived from one specimen sequenced in a study of blood T cells in healthy people across ages. A second 7 to 11 cycle PCR used barcoded and J-beta primers. MiXCR, run by TCRdb on the 5' RACE reads, gives a single entry per CDR3 protein. In the table there are around 1.5 million distinct CDR3 sequences, 45% to 70% of which are singletons. Input material: blood. Source of these receptors: a young man in good health.

This clonotype was found a few times. The chain uses TRBV5-1 and TRBJ1-2; D is ambiguous. CDR3 length: 14 amino acids. The V and J ends lost 0 bases and 8 bases respectively, with 14 bases between them. The germline gives CDR1 SGHRS, CDR2 YFSETQ. The CDR3: CASSLEASLDGYTF. CDR3 sequence (DNA): TGCGCCAGCAGCTTGGAGGCCTCTTTGGACGGCTACACCTTC. Full variable domain (remainder filled in from reference TRBV5-1 and TRBJ1-2): KAGVTQTPRYLIKTRGQQVTLSCSPISGHRSVSWYQQTPGQGLQFLFEYFSETQRNKGNFPGRFSGRQFSNSRSEMNVSTLELGDSALYLCASSLEASLDGYTFGSGTRLTVV.

The V and J genes are TRBV28 and TRBJ1-1; D is unclear. The V and J ends lost 5 bases and 5 bases respectively, with 18 bases between them. The CDR3 has 15 amino acids. Germline assignment: CDR1 MDHEN and CDR2 SYDVKM. CDR3 DNA sequence: TGTGCCAGCAGTCCGATAATCGGGTGGACGACTGAAGCTTTCTTT. Its translation is CASSPIIGWTTEAFF.

The gene calls are TRBV15 and TRBJ1-2; 7 bases align to TRBD1. The CDR3 is 18 residues long. CDR1 and CDR2 (germline): LNHNV, YYDKDF (reference sequence). J gave up 3 bases and V 1 base, and 14 bases lay outside the gene matches. The DNA for the CDR3 is TGTGCCACCAGCAGAGGAAGCATACAGGGGAAGCCAGACTATGGCTACACCTTC. Its translation is CATSRGSIQGKPDYGYTF.

V is TRBV6-8 and J is TRBJ2-1; weak D call: TRBD1 (6 bases). Per the germline V gene, CDR1 is MNHGY and CDR2 is SAAAGT. The CDR3 extends over 15 amino acids. Trimming stripped 11 bases from V and 2 bases from J, with 19 bases between. The CDR3 reads CARQAPRNTYNEQFF. The CDR3 nucleotides read TGTGCCCGACAGGCTCCCCGAAATACCTACAATGAGCAGTTCTTC.

This clonotype was seen only once. V gene TRBV4-3 combines with J gene TRBJ1-1; no definite D call. The V gene lost 0 bases and the J gene lost 9 bases, with 17 bases spanning the gap. Germline lookup yields CDR1 LGHNA and CDR2 YSLEER. The CDR3 spans 15 residues. CDR3 sequence: CASSQDTASVTKAFF. CDR3 coding DNA: TGCGCCAGCAGCCAAGATACGGCAAGCGTTACTAAAGCTTTCTTT.

This chain links TRBV28 with TRBJ1-2; 9 nucleotides agree with TRBD1. Germline V gene sequence: CDR1 MDHEN, CDR2 SYDVKM. The ends lost 7 bases at V and 8 bases at J; junction bases unmatched: 5. This CDR3 comprises 12 residues. CDR3 sequence (DNA): TGTGCCAGCACTGGGACAGGGTTCGGCTACACCTTC. Its protein is CASTGTGFGYTF.

The chain employs TRBV9 and TRBJ1-1; D is undetermined. CDR1 and CDR2 from the germline V gene are SGDLS and YYNGEE. The length of the CDR3 is 15 residues. Trimming left V 3 bases short and J 5 bases short, with 17 bases between. CDR3 sequence: CASSGIEGLWTEAFF. CDR3 bases: TGTGCCAGCAGCGGAATCGAGGGTCTATGGACTGAAGCTTTCTTT. The entire variable domain, with the rest obtained from reference TRBV9 and TRBJ1-1, is as follows: DSGVTQTPKHLITATGQRVTLRCSPRSGDLSVYWYQQSLDQGLQFLIQYYNGEERAKGNILERFSAQQFPDLHSELNLSSLELGDSALYFCASSGIEGLWTEAFFGQGTRLTVV.

This clonotype was seen ten or more times. CDR3 loop: CSARGRLAGVDGANVLTF. The CDR3 DNA is TGCAGTGCTAGAGGAAGGCTAGCGGGAGTGGATGGGGCCAACGTCCTGACTTTC. This chain joins TRBV20-1 and TRBJ2-6, with 10 bases fitting TRBD2. V lost 1 base to trimming and J lost 3 bases; unmatched junction nucleotides: 9. Germline values: CDR1 DFQATT, CDR2 SNEGSKA (reference sequence). The CDR3 length is 18 residues.

The J gene is TRBJ2-7, the V gene TRBV5-1; perhaps TRBD1 as D (5 bases). V gave up 2 bases and J gave up 2 bases, with 8 bases separating them. The CDR3 is 13 residues long. Germline V gene data show CDR1 as SGHRS and CDR2 as YFSETQ. The CDR3 is CASSFRAPYEQYF. DNA of the CDR3: TGCGCCAGCAGCTTCAGGGCCCCCTACGAGCAGTACTTC.

The V call is TRBV7-9, the J call TRBJ2-7; TRBD2 is a possible D gene (6 bases). CDR1 is SEHNR, CDR2 FQNEAQ, per germline (reference sequence). Trimming left V 1 base short and J 4 bases short, with 14 bases between. This CDR3 has 15 residues. The CDR3 DNA sequence: TGTGCCAGCAGCTTAGGTTCCGGGAGAGATTACGAGCAGTACTTC. It codes for CASSLGSGRDYEQYF.

The chain has TRBV29-1 and TRBJ2-5; D might be TRBD2 (5 bases). Germline loops: CDR1 SQVTM, CDR2 ANQGSEA. This CDR3 has 14 residues. The V end lost 0 bases, the J end lost 9 bases, and 17 bases lay between the germline ends. The chain's CDR3 is CSVEDGRVPGAQYF. CDR3 nucleotides: TGCAGCGTTGAAGATGGGCGGGTCCCCGGGGCCCAGTACTTC.